This T cell receptor beta chain derives from a study of shared clonotypes between healthy human individuals (dated by TCRdb to about 2020). About the full investigation: A few men and a couple of women, aged 18 to 49 years, made up the cohort. Per donor, three plates each were used for CD4 naive and CD4 memory, two for CD8 naive, and one for CD8 memory. The study deeply sequenced blood TCR repertoires of about five healthy adults to estimate repertoire size and the extent of clonotype sharing between individuals. To increase sequencing depth and limit assay-specific biases, TCR repertoire library preparation and sequencing were carried out by different laboratories using diverse techniques. Between about 0.85 and 9.5 billion PBMCs per donor were obtained by leukapheresis.

Of note for this clone: Which antigen it targets is not known. No much larger clone is present one base from it, and per-base qualities are unavailable.

On the study overall, not on this receptor specifically: Because the study included only a small number of donors, the genetic and exposure-history diversity represented was limited. Naive subsets generally had larger estimated clonotype richness than memory subsets. Sharing across several donors was observed for about 4.8% of naive CD4, over 3% of naive CD8, 2.3% of memory CD4, and about 0.39% of memory CD8 clonotypes. Based on pairwise subsampling, the degree of clonotype sharing among donors was expected to be affected by sequencing depth. Even with the large sequencing depth, rarefaction of the sorted-subset datasets indicated that sequencing was incomplete. Compared with non-shared clonotypes, clonotypes shared by all four sorted-subset donors had higher generation probabilities. Only blood was sampled, and tissue TCR repertoires likely differ from those in blood.

Using the deep immunoSEQ assay, TCR CDR3 regions were amplified from genomic DNA by multiplex PCR. Extracted genomic DNA from each cell subset was spread evenly across all wells of several immunoSEQ 96-well plates, with each plate serving as a replicate. Each replicate PCR for sorted subsets received roughly 0.2 ug genomic DNA, equal to tens of thousands of T cell genomes. The purified libraries were quantified using a Qubit 3.0 fluorometer, sized with a Bioanalyzer 2100, and then quantified again using the KAPA Library Quantification kit. Every immunoSEQ 96-well plate was sequenced on a separate single-read 150-cycle Illumina NextSeq 550 flow cell. Processing in the source paper ran as follows. Because only junctional sequences without quality scores were contained in the immunoSEQ output, filtering matching that applied to full-length reads could not be performed. To assign V/J genes and CDR3, sequences were annotated using PyIR, a Python wrapper for IgBLAST v1.9, with IMGT germline references. Reads were filtered out if the reads had weak V/J assignments (E-value above 1e-6), no CDR3, stop codons, out-of-frame junctions, or ambiguous translated residues. V3J clonotypes were defined as sequences sharing the same inferred V gene, J gene, and CDR3 amino acid sequence. Percentage overlap between repertoires was computed as shared unique clonotypes divided by the size of the smaller repertoire. Three approaches were used to assess repertoire richness: RTK rarefaction, the Chao1 estimator, and Recon v2.1 estimates of unobserved clonotypes. Generation probabilities for all TCRbeta clonotypes obtained by the gDNA method from a handful of donors were computed using OLGA. TCRdb mirrors the immuneACCESS table, restricted to in-frame sequences. Some clones are absent from its copies; in checked studies, under half trace to an unresolved V gene, and the reason for the others is unknown. V and J calls and clone size are as listed in that table; D and trimming were resolved from the DNA. This sample has over a million clones in its table, and 60% to 80% of those were observed once. The ten largest clones add up to around 1.4% of the sample.

Including the terminal cysteine and phenylalanine, the CDR3 comprises 15 residues. Only CDR3 DNA is held: 45 bases, read in frame from base 1. Deletion took 1 base off V and 5 bases off J, with a span of 9 bases between the germline ends. CDR1 and CDR2 were assigned from the germline V gene as KGHSH and LQKENI. The donors were healthy, HIV-negative adults who had no recently reported acute infections or vaccinations. Only Caucasian adults living in Nashville, Tennessee, USA were represented among the donors. CD4+ T cells were enriched by magnetic negative selection; naive cells were then positively selected on CD45RA, and the negative fraction formed the memory subset. Blood was obtained by leukapheresis, after which PBMCs were separated by Ficoll-Histopaque density gradient centrifugation and cryopreserved in liquid nitrogen vapor phase. Purity and quantity of every magnetically sorted T cell population were checked by analytical flow cytometry. From each sorted fraction, genomic DNA was isolated and quantified by UV absorbance on a Nanodrop 2000c.

This TCR came from a young man in good health. The sequenced sample consisted of memory CD4+ T cells sorted from blood. The sample's cell subset or site label is to be understood as: CD45RA-negative fraction. The chain employs TRBV18 and TRBJ1-6; too little of a D gene remains to name it. The nucleotides read TGTGCCAGCTCACCACTAGAGAGCCATAATTCACCCCTCCACTTT. It translates as CASSPLESHNSPLHF.